This TCR beta chain was sequenced for a study of CD8 T cells in Susac syndrome. Trimming shortened V by 1 base and J by 4 bases, and 8 bases separated the two germline ends. CDR1 and CDR2 from the germline V gene are SEHNR and FQNEAQ (reference sequence). The CDR3 consists of 15 residues. Study observations and caveats: The study admitted that it had a relatively small number of individuals in its TCR sequencing and HLA analysis.

Concerning this clonotype itself: Its antigen is not identified.

The multiple sclerosis controls were treatment-naive patients affected by stable or active relapsing-remitting disease. cDNA came from roughly 0.47 to 1 ug RNA primed by random hexamers. immunoSEQ multiplex PCR amplified TCR beta CDR3 across 54 Vbeta, 13 Jbeta. TCRdb fed the immunoSEQ multiplex PCR reads into MiXCR, producing one record per CDR3 protein. The sample shows tens of thousands of distinct CDR3 sequences, more than 85% of them seen only once. The chain carries TRBV7-9 and TRBJ2-6; D remains unclear. The sequenced material came from CD8+ T cells from PBMCs. The sequence was collected from a human donor with multiple sclerosis. The CDR3 DNA reads TGTGCCAGCAGCTTAGGGGCGGCGGGGGCCAACGTCCTGACTTTC. Translation gives CASSLGAAGANVLTF.